Listed here is a single T cell receptor (beta chain). The data stem from a study of control samples from healthy donors and cancer patients. V lost 4 bases to trimming and J lost 3 bases; unmatched junction nucleotides: 12. Germline-derived CDR1 and CDR2 are LGHNA and YNFKEQ. The CDR3 totals 18 residues. The method was immunoSEQ multiplex PCR; TCRdb's version includes in-frame clones alone and lacks a portion of them. This repertoire shows over 80,000 clones, about 80% found once; its top ten account for 10%. Sequences were obtained from blood. The chain joins TRBV4-2 to TRBJ1-2; 12 positions match TRBD1. The receptor's source is a woman aged 25-40 years in good health. The chain's CDR3 is CASSPRGTGGAVDYGYTF. The CDR3 nucleotides are TGTGCCAGCAGCCCCAGGGGGACAGGGGGCGCGGTAGACTATGGCTACACCTTC.